This TCR beta chain was obtained from a study of blood T cell repertoires in COVID-19. Overall study context: PBMCs, B-cell-depleted T cells, or T cells provided the cDNA or gDNA that made up the material.

Per the germline V gene, CDR1 is KGHDR and CDR2 is SFDVKD. V lost 4 bases, J lost 4 bases, and 14 bases lay in between. The CDR3 is 15 residues long. In the original processing: Estimation of nucleated cell counts was performed using reference gene primer amplification. The table came from immunoSEQ multiplex PCR; TCRdb's copy has only in-frame clones and leaves some out. That table supplies the V and J calls and clone size; D and trimming were determined from the DNA. The table records 55,000 to 75,000 clones, over 60% of them present only once. Enrollment of patients from Seattle took place during active infection, with longitudinal follow-up.

The material sequenced was peripheral blood. The receptor was isolated from a woman aged 70-85 years with COVID-19, enrolled during active disease. This rearrangement joins TRBV24-1 to TRBJ2-3; D is perhaps TRBD2 (5 bases). CDR3 in DNA: TGTGCCACCAGTGACGGGATACTCGGGCCAGATACGCAGTATTTT. Protein product: CATSDGILGPDTQYF.